This TCR beta chain originates from a study of blood T cell repertoires in COVID-19. About the study: PBMCs, B-cell-depleted T cells, or T cells were the source of the cDNA or gDNA that made up the material.

Libraries were prepared by immunoSEQ multiplex PCR; TCRdb keeps only in-frame clonotypes and omits some of them. The data hold around 320,000 clones, with 65% to 90% observed a single time. The CDR3 has 16 residues. V shed 6 bases, J shed 0 bases, and the junction held 7 bases outside the gene matches. Germline lookup yields CDR1 MGHRA and CDR2 YSYEKL. This chain links TRBV4-1 with TRBJ1-4; the match to TRBD1 covers 7 bases. Sequences were obtained from peripheral blood. The source is a human donor in a cohort sampled during active COVID-19. CDR3 nucleotide sequence: TGCGCCAGCAGATCTGGAGACAGGGCAACTAATGAAAAACTGTTTTTT. Translation: CASRSGDRATNEKLFF.